The clone carrying this T cell receptor (beta chain) came up many times. What it recognizes is unknown. The same CDR3 is also encoded by other DNA sequences in this sample. As every portion of the isolated RNA was reverse transcribed, the sequencing read expressed TCRB transcripts. Libraries were prepared by immunoSEQ multiplex PCR; TCRdb keeps only in-frame clonotypes and omits some of them. The profile shows roughly 400,000 clones, around 9.6% of them singletons. The V gene lost 4 bases and the J gene lost 2 bases, with 8 bases spanning the gap. Germline CDR1 SEHNR, CDR2 FQNEAQ (reference sequence). This CDR3 is built from 13 residues. The data are from a study of beta chain features in type 1 diabetes. Purity exceeding 95% was reached by all sorted populations. Study results and limitations: Across patients, naive, central memory and Treg TCRB repertoires exhibited apparently greater similarity than was observed across healthy donors. Although PCR might favor shorter templates, it would do so equally in patients and controls. Patients with Type 1 diabetes showed moderately but significantly shorter TCRB CDR3s in all four CD4+ subsets. Cells that show high TCR expression could be over-represented by cDNA sequencing.

The chain couples TRBV7-9 to TRBJ1-1, with D perhaps matching TRBD1 (5 bases). The receptor's source is a man aged 30 to 45 with type 1 diabetes. The sequenced material came from central memory CD4+ T cells from blood. The CDR3 loop reads CASSYDSNTEAFF. The CDR3, as DNA: TGTGCCAGCAGCTACGACAGTAACACTGAAGCTTTCTTT.